Given below is one TCR beta chain in context. The sample comes from a study of PD-L1 blockade in urothelial cancer. The table came from immunoSEQ multiplex PCR; TCRdb's copy has only in-frame clones and leaves some out. The table shows some 40,000 clones, with over 75% occurring only once. The CDR3 has 20 amino acids. This sequence was found in a man in his sixties with urothelial cancer. The sample here was PBMCs, taken around atezolizumab (anti-PD-L1) treatment. The rearrangement joins TRBV12-2 to TRBJ1-1; the table's D call, TRBD1, has no DNA check behind it. TRBV12-2 is listed as a pseudogene. The CDR3 bases are TGTGCAAGTCGCTTAGCTTTTCCCCCGGGACACCCCCGAGCGGACACTGAAGCTTTCTTT. It specifies CASRLAFPPGHPRADTEAFF.